This T cell receptor (beta chain) was sequenced for a study of blood T cell repertoires in COVID-19. The overall study: Italy, Spain and the United States were the sources of the convalescent and acute COVID-19 samples. Sources were T cells, B-cell-depleted T cells, or PBMCs; the material itself was cDNA or gDNA.

Trimming stripped 6 bases from V and 6 bases from J, with 6 bases between. Germline V gives CDR1 SEHNR, CDR2 FQNEAQ (reference sequence). The CDR3 extends over 11 amino acids. In the original analysis: Reference gene primer amplification in the assay estimated nucleated cell counts. The protocol was immunoSEQ multiplex PCR, while the TCRdb copy is restricted to in-frame clones and leaves out a portion. V, J and clone size are taken as reported in that table, and D and trimming were inferred from the DNA itself. The sample records about 280,000 clones, around 82% being singletons. V usage is TRBV7-9 and J usage is TRBJ2-1; D ambiguous. This TCR was sampled from a woman aged 45 to 65 who had recovered from COVID-19. What was sequenced was peripheral blood. This CDR3 is CASSSSNEQFF. The CDR3 DNA is TGTGCCAGCAGTTCTAGCAATGAGCAGTTCTTC.